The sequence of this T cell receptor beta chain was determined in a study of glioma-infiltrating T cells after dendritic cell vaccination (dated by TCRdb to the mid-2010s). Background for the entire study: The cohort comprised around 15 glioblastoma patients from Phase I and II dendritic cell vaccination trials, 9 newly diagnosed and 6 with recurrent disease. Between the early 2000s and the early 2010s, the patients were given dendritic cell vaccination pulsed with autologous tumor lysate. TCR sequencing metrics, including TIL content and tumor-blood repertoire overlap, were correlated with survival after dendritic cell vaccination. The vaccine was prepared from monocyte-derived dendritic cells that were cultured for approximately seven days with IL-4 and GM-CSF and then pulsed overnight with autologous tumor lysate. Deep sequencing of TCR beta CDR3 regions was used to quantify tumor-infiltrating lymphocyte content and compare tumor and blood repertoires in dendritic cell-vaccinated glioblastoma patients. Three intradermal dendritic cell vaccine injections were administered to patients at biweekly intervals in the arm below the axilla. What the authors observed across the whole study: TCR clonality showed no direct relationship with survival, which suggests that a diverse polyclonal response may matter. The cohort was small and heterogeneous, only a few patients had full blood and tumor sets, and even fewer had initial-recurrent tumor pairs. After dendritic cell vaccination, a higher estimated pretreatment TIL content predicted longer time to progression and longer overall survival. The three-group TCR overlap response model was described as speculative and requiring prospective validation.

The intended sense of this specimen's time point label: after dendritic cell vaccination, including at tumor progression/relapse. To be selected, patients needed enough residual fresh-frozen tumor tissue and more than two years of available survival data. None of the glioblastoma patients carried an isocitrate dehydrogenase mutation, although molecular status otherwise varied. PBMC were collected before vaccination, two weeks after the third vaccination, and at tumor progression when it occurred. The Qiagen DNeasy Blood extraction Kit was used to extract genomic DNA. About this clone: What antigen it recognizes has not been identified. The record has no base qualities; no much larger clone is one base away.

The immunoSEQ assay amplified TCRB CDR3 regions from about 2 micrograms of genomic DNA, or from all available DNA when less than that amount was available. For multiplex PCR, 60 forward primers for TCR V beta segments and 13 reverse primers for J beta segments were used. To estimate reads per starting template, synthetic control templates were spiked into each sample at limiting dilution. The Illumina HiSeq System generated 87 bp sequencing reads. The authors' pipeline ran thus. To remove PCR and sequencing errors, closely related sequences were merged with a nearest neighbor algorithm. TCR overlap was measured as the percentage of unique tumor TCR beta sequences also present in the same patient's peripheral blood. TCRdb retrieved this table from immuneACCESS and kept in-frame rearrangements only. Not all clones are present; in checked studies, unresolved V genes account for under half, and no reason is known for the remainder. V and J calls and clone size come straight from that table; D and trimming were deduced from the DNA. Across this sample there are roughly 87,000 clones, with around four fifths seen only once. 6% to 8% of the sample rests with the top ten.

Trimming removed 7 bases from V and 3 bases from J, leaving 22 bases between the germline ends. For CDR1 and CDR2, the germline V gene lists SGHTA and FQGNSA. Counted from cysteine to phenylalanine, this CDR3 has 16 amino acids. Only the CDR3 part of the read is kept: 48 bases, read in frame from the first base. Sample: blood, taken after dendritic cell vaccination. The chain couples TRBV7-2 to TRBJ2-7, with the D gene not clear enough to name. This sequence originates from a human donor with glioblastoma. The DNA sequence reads TGTGCCAGCACCCCCAGAGGAGACGGGTATCACTACGAGCAGTACTTC. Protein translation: CASTPRGDGYHYEQYF.